The 25 T cell receptor beta chains below come from one sample, sequenced in a study of tumor-infiltrating lymphocytes in primary liver carcinoma. Production of TCR beta cDNA used around 0.45 ug total RNA together with a constant-region primer. Library construction for TCR beta comprised three nested multiplex PCR rounds performed with slightly modified ARM-PCR. The two initial PCR rounds, nine to eleven cycles each, used TRBV1-TRBV30 forward and C-beta reverse primers. TCRdb analysed the multiplex PCR reads with MiXCR anew, one entry per CDR3 protein. The sample holds 300,000 to 400,000 distinct CDR3 sequences, roughly 60% seen once. Unsorted whole blood supplied the RNA, and germline DNA was extracted too. The sequenced material came from peripheral blood. Every receptor here comes from a man aged 35 to 55 with primary liver carcinoma and hepatitis B virus infection.

This clonotype was counted a few times. V and J are TRBV6-4 and TRBJ2-2; no definite D call. The CDR3 length is 13 residues. Trimming removed 6 bases at V and 4 bases at J, with 9 bases between. Germline CDR1 MRHNA, CDR2 SNTAGT. DNA of the CDR3: TGTGCCAGCAGCGTTACCTCCACCGGGGAGCTGTTTTTT. It yields the protein CASSVTSTGELFF.

As concerns this clonotype: Just one base apart from a much larger clone, this may be a read error. J is TRBJ1-1 and V is TRBV29-1, with D tentatively TRBD1 (6 bases). Germline V gives CDR1 SQVTM, CDR2 ANQGSEA. The CDR3 runs 12 residues. DNA for the CDR3: TGCACGGGGGCGGGGGGTAACACTGAAGCTTTCTTT. Its protein product is CTGAGGNTEAFF.

As for this clonotype: A much larger clone lies a single base off, so this may be a read error. The CDR3 here is CASSPIQGTGEQFF. CDR3 sequence (DNA): TGTGCCAGCAGTCCGATACAGGGCACCGGGGAGCAGTTTTTT. The chain employs TRBV12-3 or TRBV12-4 and TRBJ2-2; possible D gene TRBD1, 6 bases. The CDR3 runs 14 residues.

This clonotype was counted at least ten times. Its ends do not fully match the called genes, so a read error is possible. J is TRBJ2-1 and V is TRBV29-1, with TRBD1 matching 9 bases. The length of the CDR3 is 9 residues. Germline lookup yields CDR1 SQVTM and CDR2 ANQGSEA. The CDR3 DNA reads as TGCAGCGTTTCAGACAGGGGGATCTTC. This gives the protein CSVSDRGIF.

Points on this clonotype: An end of the junction differs from the germline gene, which may be a read error. V is TRBV7-9 and J is TRBJ1-5, with 7 bases matching TRBD1. The length of the CDR3 is 13 residues. Germline values: CDR1 SEHNR, CDR2 FQNEAQ (reference sequence). The CDR3 nucleotides are TGTGTCAGCGAGACAGGGTCGGGACAGCCCCAGCATTTT. It codes for CVSETGSGQPQHF.

This clonotype occurred a few times. The V gene is TRBV11-2, the J gene TRBJ2-5, with D perhaps TRBD2 (6 bases). The CDR3 is 16 residues long. Germline-derived CDR1 and CDR2 are SGHAT and FQNNGV. Between the trimmed V and J ends, which lost 6 bases and 8 bases, there was a span of 25 bases. As DNA, the CDR3 is TGTGCCAGCAGATCCCGGGACTCGGCCCACCATGATACCCAGTACTTC. It specifies CASRSRDSAHHDTQYF.

This clonotype came up a few times. This chain links TRBV5-4 with TRBJ2-2; TRBD1 agrees at 12 bases. Losses at the gene ends were 5 bases for V and 6 bases for J; bases not matched to a gene: 8. Per germline, CDR1 SGHNT and CDR2 YYREEE (reference sequence). The CDR3 length is 16 residues. The CDR3: CASSWGQGARAGELFF. In nucleotides, the CDR3 is TGTGCCAGCAGTTGGGGACAGGGGGCGCGGGCCGGGGAGCTGTTTTTT.

The chain has TRBV5-4 and TRBJ1-1; D is perhaps TRBD1 (6 bases). The CDR3 spans 19 residues. Trimming stripped 4 bases from V and 0 bases from J, with 25 bases between. Germline values: CDR1 SGHNT, CDR2 YYREEE (reference sequence). The CDR3 nucleotides read TGTGCCAGCAGCCAACCGATTACAGGGTTTGGGAAAATGAACACTGAAGCTTTCTTT. Amino acids: CASSQPITGFGKMNTEAFF.

On this clonotype: The junction shows a germline mismatch at one end, possibly a read error. This chain uses TRBV6-5 with TRBJ2-1; 7 positions agree with TRBD1. CDR3 length: 15 amino acids. Looked up from germline, CDR1 is MNHEY and CDR2 is SVGAGI. The chain's CDR3 is CASSFLTGSYSEQFF. In DNA, the CDR3 is TGTGCCAGCAGTTTCCTGACAGGGTCCTACAGTGAGCAGTTCTTC.

V usage is TRBV18 and J usage is TRBJ2-5, with D possibly being TRBD1 (6 bases). This CDR3 spans 15 amino acids. CDR1 is KGHSH, CDR2 LQKENI, per germline. The V end lost 3 bases, the J end lost 2 bases, and 13 bases lay between the germline ends. Here the CDR3 DNA reads TGTGCCAGCTCACCTCAAAGAGGGGGTCAAGAGACCCAGTACTTC. The encoded protein is CASSPQRGGQETQYF.

For this clonotype: Sequence at one end of the junction differs from germline and may be a read error. V usage is TRBV28 and J usage is TRBJ2-3; D possibly corresponds to TRBD2 (6 bases). Germline CDR1 and CDR2: MDHEN and SYDVKM. CDR3 length: 13 residues. The CDR3 is CDSSFMEGDTQYF. The CDR3 DNA reads as TGTGACAGCAGTTTCATGGAGGGAGATACGCAGTATTTT.

Turning to this clonotype: A junction boundary mismatches the germline segment, possibly from a read error. The genes are TRBV11-2 and TRBJ2-2; D is unresolved. From germline, CDR1 is SGHAT and CDR2 FQNNGV. This CDR3 spans 16 amino acids. The CDR3 spells CASIKGRIGNTGELFF. Written as DNA, the CDR3 is TGTGCTAGCATCAAAGGAAGGATAGGGAACACCGGGGAGCTGTTTTTT.

A word on this clonotype: The CDR3 ends on some other residue instead of the conserved phenylalanine or tryptophan, so this is likely a read error. The chain has TRBV11-2 and TRBJ2-2; TRBD1 matches at 10 bases. Germline lookup yields CDR1 SGHAT and CDR2 FQNNGV. The CDR3 has 15 residues. The CDR3 DNA is TGTGCCAGCAGCTTGGGACAGGGGAACACCGGGGAACTGTTTTAT. Residues: CASSLGQGNTGELFY.

About this clonotype: This may come from a read error, since a much larger clone is one base off. V gene TRBV6-5 combines with J gene TRBJ2-2; 10 bases map to TRBD2. The CDR3 length is 15 residues. CDR1 is MNHEY and CDR2 is SVGAGI in the germline V gene. CDR3 sequence reads: CASSLGLANAGELFF. The CDR3 region has the DNA TGTGCCAGCAGTTTGGGACTAGCGAACGCCGGGGAGCTGTTTTTT.

On this clonotype: The junction does not match germline at one end; this may be a read error. This chain joins TRBV12-3 or TRBV12-4 and TRBJ2-1; TRBD2 aligns across 9 bases. The CDR3 has 16 residues. CDR3 amino acids: CVSSPLDSGRGNGQFF. In nucleotides, the CDR3 is TGTGTCAGCAGCCCGTTGGATAGCGGGAGAGGGAATGGGCAGTTCTTC.

This clonotype appeared once. The CDR3 carries no conserved terminal phenylalanine or tryptophan, so it likely arises from a read error. The chain uses TRBV11-1 and TRBJ2-3; D perhaps matches TRBD2 (6 bases). The germline V gene has CDR1 SGHAT and CDR2 FQDESV (reference sequence). The CDR3 sequence is 13 residues long. Trimming removed 9 bases from V and 4 bases from J, with 14 bases in between. The CDR3 nucleotides read TGTGCCAGTATTGCGGGAAGGTCAGATACGCAGTATTTA. Amino acids: CASIAGRSDTQYL.

A remark on this clonotype: This may be a read error: a much more frequent sequence differs by one nucleotide. A read error is likely, as this CDR3 ends without the conserved phenylalanine or tryptophan. V gene TRBV6-5 combines with J gene TRBJ2-1; D is ambiguous. Trimming took 5 bases from V and 0 from J, leaving 11 bases between them. Germline CDR1 reads MNHEY; CDR2 reads SVGAGI. This CDR3 comprises 15 residues. The CDR3, as DNA: TGTGCCAGCAGTCCCCACCTAAGCTCCTACAATGAGCAGTTCTTA. Its translation is CASSPHLSSYNEQFL.

This clonotype was recorded a few times. This rearrangement joins TRBV2 to TRBJ2-3, with D possibly being TRBD1 (6 bases). The CDR3 spans 15 residues. V was trimmed by 8 bases and J by 2 bases, leaving 17 bases between them. Germline loops: CDR1 SNHLY, CDR2 FYNNEI. The CDR3 here is CASVRDRTYTDTQYF. CDR3 bases: TGTGCCAGCGTTCGAGACAGGACATACACAGATACGCAGTATTTT.

Concerning this clonotype itself: With a much larger clone just one base away, this may be a read error. This chain links TRBV4-2 with TRBJ2-3, with TRBD2 matching over 7 bases. The CDR3 totals 17 residues. Germline CDR1 is LGHNA and CDR2 is YNFKEQ. J lost 3 bases, V lost 0 bases, and 9 bases had no gene match. The CDR3 DNA is TGTGCCAGCAGCCAAGATCGTGAGGGAGGGATAACAGATACGCAGTATTTT. Translated, it gives CASSQDREGGITDTQYF.

Notes on this clonotype: A clone one base away is much larger, so this may be a read error. The V and J genes are TRBV12-3 or TRBV12-4 and TRBJ2-3, with D possibly matching TRBD2 (5 bases). The CDR3 is 16 residues long. V was clipped by 8 bases and J by 2 bases, with 20 bases between them. The CDR3 DNA follows: TGTGCCAGCGGTTCGGGGTCCGGACTTTCCACAGATACGCAGTATTTT. Its translation is CASGSGSGLSTDTQYF.

Worth noting for this clonotype: At one end, the junction sequence differs from germline, possibly due to a read error. J is TRBJ1-1 and V is TRBV4-1, with D unclear. In germline, CDR1 is MGHRA, CDR2 YSYEKL. This CDR3 has 14 residues. The DNA for the CDR3 is TGCGCCAGCAGCCAAGGTCCGGTGAACGCTGAAGCTTTCTTT. Translation gives CASSQGPVNAEAFF.

This clonotype has a handful of counts. A read error may produce the germline difference seen at one junction end. The V call is TRBV5-1, the J call TRBJ1-5; D remains ambiguous. Germline lookup yields CDR1 SGHRS and CDR2 YFSETQ. There are 13 residues in the CDR3. The CDR3 region is CASSLDSDQPQHF. The CDR3 nucleotides are TGCGCCAGCAGCTTGGATAGCGATCAGCCCCAGCATTTT.

J is TRBJ2-7 and V is TRBV6-1; 9 nucleotides line up with TRBD1. The germline gives CDR1 MNHNS, CDR2 SASEGT. Germline trimming cut 3 bases from V and 2 bases from J; bases unmatched to any gene: 5. The CDR3 has 15 residues. The CDR3 region has the DNA TGTGCCAGCAGTGACAGACAGGGGGTGGCCTACGAGCAGTACTTC. It yields the protein CASSDRQGVAYEQYF.

This clonotype was seen only a few times. This sequence joins TRBV28 and TRBJ1-2; D call uncertain. V gave up 5 bases and J gave up 3 bases, with 13 bases separating them. Looked up from germline, CDR1 is MDHEN and CDR2 is SYDVKM. This CDR3 contains 14 residues. CDR3 in DNA: TGTGCCAGCAGTCCTGAAATCGGGTACTATGGCTACACCTTC. Protein product: CASSPEIGYYGYTF.

Concerning this clonotype: Just one base apart from a much larger clone, this may be a read error. This chain connects TRBV6-1 to TRBJ2-1, with 7 bases matching TRBD2. Germline V gene sequence: CDR1 MNHNS, CDR2 SASEGT. This CDR3 comprises 16 residues. This CDR3 is CASSEARARDYDEQFF. As DNA, the CDR3 is TGTGCCAGCAGTGAAGCGAGGGCTAGGGACTACGATGAGCAGTTCTTC.